The clone carrying this T cell receptor beta chain was found many times. Its antigen is as yet unknown. The length of the CDR3 is 18 residues. V shed 3 bases and J 1 base; nucleotides not matched to a gene: 9. Newly diagnosed hyperthyroidism patients aged 18 to 65 years had disease lasting under 2 months. Thyroid ultrasound and orbital computed tomography, with clinical symptoms and serum thyroxine and TRAb, informed diagnoses. This entry comes from a study of T cells in Graves' hyperthyroidism and ophthalmopathy. Amplified TCR beta CDR3 regions came from RNA transcripts. The TCR CDR3 was amplified in a first-round RT-PCR using the HTBI primer set. TCRdb re-called the multiplex PCR reads with MiXCR, one entry per CDR3 protein. The table includes hundreds of thousands of distinct CDR3 sequences, around 14% detected once. Study-wide findings and caveats: Blood shared most expanded thyroid clonotypes above 0.001.

The specimen sequenced was blood. The receptor comes from a woman aged 30 to 39 with Graves' hyperthyroidism that later progressed to Graves' ophthalmopathy. This chain links TRBV12-3 or TRBV12-4 with TRBJ2-3; 11 nucleotides align to TRBD2. This CDR3 is CASSFLAGGPGGTDTQYF. The DNA for the CDR3 is TGTGCCAGCAGTTTTTTAGCGGGAGGGCCGGGTGGCACAGATACGCAGTATTTT.